This TCR beta chain derives from a study of vaccination effects on CD4 cells after COVID-19. General study points: After vaccination, at late timepoints, clones induced by infection and by vaccine contracted markedly.

Sequencing used immunoSEQ multiplex PCR; TCRdb keeps in-frame clones, though not all of them. The table lists roughly 30,000 clones, about 80% of them singletons. As concerns this clone: Its antigen is as yet unknown.

V shed 0 bases and J shed 10 bases, with 7 bases lying between them. This CDR3 is 12 amino acids long. Germline V lookup: CDR1 GTSNPN, CDR2 SVGIG (reference sequence). ViraFEST assay sequencing came after antigen-specific CD4+ T cells were expanded with viral peptide pools. At the end of nine to ten days of culture, CD4+ T cells were isolated. Nucleocapsid antibody tests were negative, and the vaccine recipients had no prior SARS-CoV-2 infection. Roughly 1.8 million PBMC per well received approximately 10 IU/ml IL-2 and roughly 10 ug/ml peptides in culture. The receptor's source is a human donor who received a COVID-19 vaccine. The material was CD4+ T cells from PBMCs cultured with HCoV-OC43 spike peptides, obtained before COVID-19 vaccination. The subset denotes: HCoV-OC43 spike overlapping peptide pool stimulation. The chain uses TRBV30 and TRBJ1-6; D is unresolved. CDR3 nucleotides: TGTGCCTGGAGTGTACTGGAATCACCCCTCCACTTT. Residues: CAWSVLESPLHF.